A single sample gave rise to the 16 T cell receptor beta chains below, sequenced in a study of Graves' ophthalmopathy and Graves' hyperthyroidism. Amplifying from RNA transcripts, the study obtained TCR beta CDR3 regions. The library came from an HTBI-primed first-round RT-PCR and a second-round multiplex PCR. TCRdb re-called the multiplex PCR reads through MiXCR, storing one row per CDR3 protein. The sample has roughly 420,000 distinct CDR3 sequences, roughly 21% seen once; the top ten hold around 3.2%. Sequenced material: peripheral blood. The receptors shown here come from a young woman with stable Graves' hyperthyroidism.

This clonotype was seen ten or more times. The chain carries TRBV2 and TRBJ1-3; D is possibly TRBD1 (5 bases). Germline CDR1 reads SNHLY; CDR2 reads FYNNEI. V was pared by 8 bases and J by 5 bases, with 16 bases between. The CDR3 extends over 14 amino acids. The CDR3 DNA reads TGTGCCAGCCGAAAGGGGCCAGGGCGAAACACCATATATTTT. As protein: CASRKGPGRNTIYF.

This clonotype was picked up many times. The CDR3 DNA is TGTGCCAGCAGCGTAGGCCTAGCGGGAGCTTCCGAGCAGTACTTC. It yields the protein CASSVGLAGASEQYF. This sequence joins TRBV9 and TRBJ2-7, with TRBD2 matching over 10 bases. Germline CDR1 and CDR2: SGDLS and YYNGEE. Losses at the gene ends were 0 bases for V and 6 bases for J; bases not matched to a gene: 6. The CDR3 totals 15 residues.

As concerns this clonotype: One junction end disagrees with the germline gene, perhaps due to a read error. The chain recombines TRBV27 with TRBJ1-1; D may be TRBD1 (6 bases). CDR3 length equals 13 residues. Per the germline V gene, CDR1 is MNHEY and CDR2 is SMNVEV (reference sequence). Here the CDR3 reads CASSLQGIAEAFF. DNA of the CDR3: TGTGCCAGCAGTTTACAGGGGATCGCTGAAGCCTTCTTT.

This clonotype was recorded at least ten times. The CDR3 loop is CASRPRDVSAGELFF. Written as DNA, the CDR3 is TGTGCCAGCCGACCCCGGGACGTCAGTGCCGGGGAGCTGTTTTTT. The chain couples TRBV6-5 to TRBJ2-2; either TRBD1 or TRBD2 may supply D (5 bases each). Germline V lookup: CDR1 MNHEY, CDR2 SVGAGI. The V end lost 8 bases, the J end lost 6 bases, and 19 bases lay between the germline ends. This CDR3 region has 15 residues.

This clonotype was counted many times. The chain has TRBV24-1 and TRBJ1-2, with no clear D. This CDR3 spans 14 amino acids. Germline CDR1 is KGHDR and CDR2 is SFDVKD. V shed 4 bases and J shed 3 bases, with 11 bases lying between them. Written as DNA, the CDR3 is TGTGCCACCAGTGACCCGGACGGGTACTATGGCTACACCTTC. Protein sequence: CATSDPDGYYGYTF.

This clonotype turned up a few times. The V gene is TRBV6-2 or TRBV6-3, the J gene TRBJ1-1; 8 bases fit TRBD1. J lost 6 bases, V lost 2 bases, and 11 bases had no gene match. The germline CDR1 and CDR2 sequences are MNHEY and SVGEGT. The CDR3 consists of 16 residues. The CDR3 DNA reads as TGTGCCAGCAGTTACCGCCGGGACGGACAGGGTGCTGAAGCTTTCTTT. Residues: CASSYRRDGQGAEAFF.

The table lists this clonotype with many counts. The J gene is TRBJ2-2, the V gene TRBV20-1, with a weak D call TRBD2 (6 bases). This CDR3 contains 13 residues. V lost 6 bases to trimming and J lost 3 bases, with 11 bases between them. Germline assignment: CDR1 DFQATT and CDR2 SNEGSKA (reference sequence). This CDR3 reads CSAAGTYTGELFF. As DNA, the CDR3 is TGCAGTGCCGCGGGAACATACACCGGGGAGCTGTTTTTT.

The rearrangement uses TRBV12-3 or TRBV12-4 and TRBJ1-6; 8 bases align to TRBD1. CDR3 size: 14 residues. Trimming took 6 bases from V and 7 from J; bases not matched to a gene: 5. In DNA, the CDR3 is TGTGCCAGCAGCAACAGGGGGGCCAATTCACCCCTCCACTTT. It translates to CASSNRGANSPLHF.

In its sample, this clonotype was seen many times. The V and J genes are TRBV7-3 and TRBJ1-1; D remains unclear. CDR1 SGHTA and CDR2 FQGTGA come from the germline V gene. Trimming cost V 4 bases and J 5 bases, with 14 bases left between them. The CDR3 length is 14 residues. The DNA for the CDR3 is TGTGCCAGCAGCTCTACCTCAACCGGAACTGAAGCTTTCTTT. Residues: CASSSTSTGTEAFF.

This clonotype was seen a single time. The chain recombines TRBV10-3 with TRBJ1-1; a weak D match, TRBD1 (5 bases). The CDR3 extends over 14 amino acids. Germline loops: CDR1 ENHRY, CDR2 SYGVKD. V lost 10 bases and J 2 bases, leaving 17 bases between the germline ends. The CDR3 sequence is CATRWTISNTEAFF. DNA of the CDR3: TGTGCCACCCGTTGGACAATTTCTAACACTGAAGCTTTCTTT.

This clonotype showed up many times. V usage is TRBV14 and J usage is TRBJ1-1; a weak D match, TRBD1 (6 bases). Germline V lookup: CDR1 SGHDN, CDR2 FVKESK. Trimming took 4 bases from V and 1 from J, leaving 13 bases between them. The CDR3 loop spans 15 amino acids. CDR3 sequence reads: CASSPGGTTNTEAFF. CDR3 DNA sequence: TGTGCCAGCAGCCCGGGGGGGACAACGAACACTGAAGCTTTCTTT.

Here the CDR3 DNA reads TGTGCCAGCAACGAGGCAGGGGCTAGCGGGAGTGGAGAGACCCAGTACTTC. This encodes CASNEAGASGSGETQYF. J is TRBJ2-5 and V is TRBV12-3 or TRBV12-4, with 10 bases aligning to TRBD2. The CDR3 is made up of 17 amino acids. With 7 bases clipped from V and 4 bases from J, the junction kept 15 bases outside the gene matches.

Notes on this clonotype: Germline is not matched at one junction end, which may reflect a read error. This chain connects TRBV25-1 to TRBJ1-1, with unresolved D. This CDR3 is 15 amino acids long. Germline CDR1 MGHDK, CDR2 SYGVNS. The CDR3 loop is CASSEVGVRSTDAFF. In DNA, the CDR3 is TGTGCCAGCAGTGAAGTGGGAGTCAGAAGCACTGATGCTTTCTTT.

The chain links TRBV12-5 to TRBJ1-2, with D unresolved. The germline V gene has CDR1 LGHNT and CDR2 FRNRAP. V was cut by 5 bases and J by 8 bases, with 12 bases left in between. This CDR3 has 12 amino acids. In DNA, the CDR3 is TGTGCTAGTGGTCTGCCCCGGGTGGGCTACACCTTC. Encoded protein: CASGLPRVGYTF.

This clonotype has a count of ten or more. The V call is TRBV12-3 or TRBV12-4, the J call TRBJ2-7; maybe TRBD1 (5 bases). This CDR3 contains 14 residues. Trimming took off 3 bases at V and 3 bases at J, with 12 bases between the two ends. CDR3 nucleotides: TGTGCCAGCAGTTTTGCAGGGCCGCGCTACGAGCAGTACTTC. Its translation is CASSFAGPRYEQYF.

In this sample, this clonotype turned up a few times. A read error may account for a junction end that differs from germline. The chain uses TRBV12-3 or TRBV12-4 and TRBJ1-2; D unresolved. CDR3 length: 11 residues. The CDR3 DNA reads TGTTCCAGCAGTTATCGCGATGGCTACACCTTC. Protein sequence: CSSSYRDGYTF.